This T cell receptor beta chain appears in the sequencing data of a study of T-cell memory formation after mild COVID-19. Study-level information: Largely donor-specific TCR clusters were found.

This clonotype was seen more than once but under ten times. Its antigen is still unknown. Points from the study as a whole: Shrinking CD4+ clones resided mostly in CM and EM, and CD8+ ones in EMRA. Clones shrinking from day 15 to 85 showed even CD4/CD8 mixes; later expanders tilted CD4+.

TCRdb reanalysed the 5' RACE reads using MiXCR and keeps one entry per CDR3 protein. In the table there are about 340,000 distinct CDR3 sequences, 20% to 25% of which are singletons. The source material was PBMCs or a T cell subset sorted from them (not recorded which). This TCR came from a man between 18 and 29 years old who had mild COVID-19 (a few samples of this study predate the infection). Cell type and time point are not known.

The CDR3 DNA sequence: TGTGCCAGCAGTGAATATGTCGGGACCTACAATGAGCAGTTCTTC. Translating gives CASSEYVGTYNEQFF. The rearrangement links TRBV2 to TRBJ2-1; a weak D match, TRBD2 (5 bases). V was trimmed by 2 bases and J by 2 bases, leaving 10 bases between them. Germline lookup yields CDR1 SNHLY and CDR2 FYNNEI. This CDR3 has 15 amino acids.